These 22 T cell receptor beta chains originate from one sample sequenced in a study of response to subunit inactivated influenza vaccine. TCRdb reprocessed the RT-PCR reads with MiXCR, giving one entry per CDR3 protein. The sample lists under 200,000 distinct CDR3 sequences; over 9.5% were seen once. The same sample was also used in a study of T cells expressing NK-cell markers. From that paper: The authors made TCR beta cDNA libraries by 5'RACE template switching. This switching added a universal primer site and UMIs.

Sequenced material: CD8+ T cells sorted from PBMCs, taken roughly 12 days after vaccination. The source of these receptors is a man over 45 who received an inactivated influenza vaccine.

The chain has TRBV28 and TRBJ2-4; perhaps D is TRBD1 or TRBD2 (5 bases each). The V end lost 3 bases, the J end lost 5 bases, and 11 bases lay between the germline ends. The germline V gene has CDR1 MDHEN and CDR2 SYDVKM. This CDR3 region has 14 residues. The chain's CDR3 is CASSFEGLQNIQYF. The CDR3 nucleotides are TGTGCCAGCAGTTTTGAGGGGCTCCAAAACATTCAGTACTTC.

This clonotype was seen a handful of times. The chain combines TRBV6-2 or TRBV6-3 with TRBJ1-1; D may be TRBD1 (5 bases). Germline CDR1 is MNHEY and CDR2 is SVGEGT. The CDR3 length is 12 residues. The V end lost 8 bases, the J end lost 2 bases, and 9 bases lay between the germline ends. The CDR3 protein is CASGGFNTEAFF. DNA for the CDR3: TGTGCCAGCGGGGGGTTTAACACTGAAGCTTTCTTT.

This clonotype appeared a few times. The V and J genes are TRBV11-2 and TRBJ2-1; D remains ambiguous. Germline loops: CDR1 SGHAT, CDR2 FQNNGV. The germline V and J ends were trimmed by 2 bases and 0 bases, with 8 bases remaining between them. The CDR3 contains 15 residues. The CDR3 reads CASSLMKVSYNEQFF. In nucleotides, the CDR3 is TGTGCCAGCAGCTTAATGAAGGTCTCCTACAATGAGCAGTTCTTC.

J is TRBJ2-7 and V is TRBV15; 9 bases are a match to TRBD2. The junction had 12 bases not matched to a gene; V was cut back by 5 bases and J by 7 bases. The CDR3 totals 15 residues. Germline V gene data show CDR1 as LNHNV and CDR2 as YYDKDF (reference sequence). The CDR3: CATSEAGGRPREQYF. CDR3 coding DNA: TGTGCCACCAGCGAAGCGGGGGGCCGTCCTAGGGAGCAGTACTTC.

The table lists this clonotype with many counts. The CDR3, as DNA: TGTGCCAGCAGTTTAGGCGGCTCCTACAATGAGCAGTTCTTC. It specifies CASSLGGSYNEQFF. This chain uses TRBV12-3 or TRBV12-4 with TRBJ2-1; D gene unclear. The ends were cut back, 1 base at V and 0 bases at J, with 4 bases in the middle. The CDR3 runs to 14 residues.

This clonotype has ten or more counts. The genes are TRBV29-1 and TRBJ2-7, with TRBD1 identical over 9 bases. The CDR3 totals 13 residues. V lost 4 bases, J lost 4 bases, and 5 bases stayed unmatched. CDR1 is SQVTM and CDR2 is ANQGSEA in the germline V gene. The CDR3 DNA reads TGCAGCGTTGGGACAGGGGACTTTTACGAGCAGTACTTC. Encoded protein: CSVGTGDFYEQYF.

This clonotype was counted between two and nine times. The CDR3 DNA reads TGTGCCAGTAGTAGCCGGGACAGAAGCTCTGGGGCCAACGTCCTGACTTTC. Protein product: CASSSRDRSSGANVLTF. The V call is TRBV19, the J call TRBJ2-6, with 7 bases matching TRBD1. The CDR3 sequence is 17 residues long. V lost 4 bases, J lost 0 bases, and 6 bases stayed unmatched. The germline V gene encodes CDR1 LNHDA and CDR2 SQIVND (reference sequence). Based on the CDR3 plus reference TRBV19 and TRBJ2-6, the full variable domain is DGGITQSPKYLFRKEGQNVTLSCEQNLNHDAMYWYRQDPGQGLRLIYYSQIVNDFQKGDIAEGYSVSREKKESFPLTVTSAQKNPTAFYLCASSSRDRSSGANVLTFGAGSRLTVL.

This chain joins TRBV15 and TRBJ2-7; TRBD2 might be the D (6 bases). Germline CDR1 and CDR2: LNHNV and YYDKDF (reference sequence). The V and J ends lost 1 base and 2 bases respectively, with 9 bases between them. The CDR3 covers 14 residues. This CDR3 is CATSRGTTTYEQYF. CDR3 DNA: TGTGCCACCAGCAGAGGGACTACCACCTACGAGCAGTACTTC.

This clonotype was detected many times. The chain uses TRBV28 and TRBJ2-7; 7 bases fit TRBD2. V lost 5 bases to trimming and J lost 3 bases; unmatched junction nucleotides: 7. This CDR3 contains 14 residues. Germline CDR1 MDHEN, CDR2 SYDVKM. Written as DNA, the CDR3 is TGTGCCAGCAGTATGGACCGGGAGGTCTACGAGCAGTACTTC. Its translation: CASSMDREVYEQYF.

This clonotype appeared a few times. The J gene is TRBJ2-1, the V gene TRBV4-1, with 10 bases aligning to TRBD1. This CDR3 has 15 residues. V was pared by 4 bases and J by 4 bases, with 4 bases of the junction left unmatched. In germline, CDR1 is MGHRA, CDR2 YSYEKL. The CDR3 here is CASSPRDRGYNEQFF. The CDR3 DNA reads TGCGCCAGCAGCCCGAGGGACAGGGGTTACAATGAGCAGTTCTTC.

The chain joins TRBV5-6 to TRBJ2-3, with D possibly matching TRBD2 (6 bases). The CDR3 is 15 residues long. The germline V gene encodes CDR1 SGHDT and CDR2 YYEEEE. V lost 4 bases, J lost 2 bases, and 14 bases lay in between. The CDR3 DNA reads as TGTGCCAGCAGCGTGGGACTCGGCAACACAGATACGCAGTATTTT. It encodes CASSVGLGNTDTQYF.

CDR3 nucleotides: TGCAGCGTTGAACAGGGTGACGGAAACACCATATATTTT. It encodes CSVEQGDGNTIYF. This chain connects TRBV29-1 to TRBJ1-3; possible D gene TRBD1, 5 bases. This CDR3 is 13 amino acids long. The germline gives CDR1 SQVTM, CDR2 ANQGSEA. Trimming removed 2 bases from V and 4 bases from J, with 9 bases in between.

This clonotype came up a few times. The genes are TRBV12-3 or TRBV12-4 and TRBJ2-2; 7 bases map to TRBD1. The V segment lost 8 bases and the J segment 2 bases; nucleotides outside the gene matches: 8. The length of the CDR3 is 15 residues. Here the CDR3 reads CASPRQGRNTGELFF. The CDR3 nucleotides are TGTGCCAGCCCAAGACAGGGACGTAACACCGGGGAGCTGTTTTTT.

This clonotype was seen a handful of times. Written as DNA, the CDR3 is TGTGCCAGCAGTGAACCCTCGTTATCCTACAATGAGCAGTTCTTC. This encodes CASSEPSLSYNEQFF. This sequence joins TRBV6-1 and TRBJ2-1; no clear D gene. This CDR3 has 15 amino acids. In germline, CDR1 is MNHNS, CDR2 SASEGT. Trimming removed 2 bases from V and 1 base from J, with 9 bases in between.

V and J are TRBV11-2 and TRBJ2-7; 11 bases fit TRBD2. The V and J ends lost 5 bases and 5 bases, in that order; junction bases with no gene match: 5. The CDR3 is made up of 14 amino acids. CDR1 and CDR2 from the germline V gene are SGHAT and FQNNGV. DNA for the CDR3: TGTGCCAGCAGCACAACTAGCGGGAGTAACGAGCAGTACTTC. This sequence encodes CASSTTSGSNEQYF.

V gene TRBV4-2 combines with J gene TRBJ1-1; weak D call: TRBD1 (5 bases). The germline CDR1 and CDR2 sequences are LGHNA and YNFKEQ. The V gene lost 4 bases and the J gene lost 8 bases, with 14 bases spanning the gap. CDR3 size: 13 residues. CDR3 in DNA: TGTGCCAGCAGCCCCTCTGGGGGGGGGGAAGCTTTCTTT. Residues: CASSPSGGGEAFF.

The chain links TRBV9 to TRBJ2-1; D might be TRBD1 (6 bases). Germline V CDR1 and CDR2: SGDLS, YYNGEE. The length of the CDR3 is 15 residues. V lost 4 bases and J lost 6, with 17 bases in between. In nucleotides, the CDR3 is TGTGCCAGCAGCTCGGGACACTTGGGGTCCAATGAGCAGTTCTTC. Protein sequence: CASSSGHLGSNEQFF. The full variable domain, rest sourced from reference TRBV9 and TRBJ2-1, is DSGVTQTPKHLITATGQRVTLRCSPRSGDLSVYWYQQSLDQGLQFLIQYYNGEERAKGNILERFSAQQFPDLHSELNLSSLELGDSALYFCASSSGHLGSNEQFFGPGTRLTVL.

There are a few counts of this clonotype. The rearrangement joins TRBV4-3 to TRBJ2-2; TRBD2 aligns across 7 bases. The J segment lost 2 bases and the V segment lost 10 bases, leaving 13 bases of the junction unmatched. Germline lookup yields CDR1 LGHNA and CDR2 YSLEER. The CDR3 contains 16 residues. CDR3 sequence: CAKPPLAGDNTGELFF. The DNA of the CDR3 is TGCGCCAAACCACCTCTGGCGGGGGACAACACCGGGGAGCTGTTTTTT.

This clonotype was counted between two and nine times. The genes are TRBV6-1 and TRBJ2-7; D is perhaps TRBD2 (5 bases). V was trimmed by 5 bases and J by 7 bases, leaving 27 bases between them. The CDR3 is made up of 17 amino acids. The germline V gene encodes CDR1 MNHNS and CDR2 SASEGT. CDR3 in amino acids: CASSPPPRVGRVLEQYF. The CDR3 DNA reads TGTGCCAGCAGTCCTCCCCCCCGGGTCGGGCGGGTGTTGGAGCAGTACTTC.

The chain has TRBV10-3 and TRBJ2-2; maybe TRBD2 (6 bases). CDR1 ENHRY and CDR2 SYGVKD come from the germline V gene. V lost 2 bases and J 6 bases, leaving 13 bases between the germline ends. The CDR3 extends over 15 amino acids. The DNA for the CDR3 is TGTGCCATCAGTGAGCCGGGAGCTGGGGCCGGGGAGCTGTTTTTT. Protein product: CAISEPGAGAGELFF.

The rearrangement joins TRBV20-1 to TRBJ1-5; 9 positions agree with TRBD1. Germline assignment: CDR1 DFQATT and CDR2 SNEGSKA (reference sequence). V lost 3 bases, J lost 6 bases, and 6 bases stayed unmatched. CDR3 length equals 14 residues. As DNA, the CDR3 is TGCAGTGCTAGCCAGACAGGGGGAAGTCAGCCCCAGCATTTT. Translation gives CSASQTGGSQPQHF.

This clonotype was detected a few times. This sequence joins TRBV6-2 or TRBV6-3 and TRBJ1-2, with D possibly matching TRBD1 (5 bases). CDR1 MNHEY and CDR2 SVGEGT come from the germline V gene. Trimming took 5 bases from V and 6 from J, leaving 16 bases between them. This CDR3 contains 14 residues. As DNA, the CDR3 is TGTGCCAGCAGTCCCCCGGGGGGAACGAATGGCTACACCTTC. Protein sequence: CASSPPGGTNGYTF.